This T cell receptor (beta chain) was captured by sequencing in a study of chemoradiotherapy in HPV16-positive cancers. This table comes from immunoSEQ multiplex PCR, and its TCRdb copy is limited to in-frame clones, with some not included. The sample carries 9,000 or so clones, about 90% recorded once. Trimming removed 4 bases from V and 7 bases from J; junction bases left unmatched: 7. In germline, CDR1 is SGDLS, CDR2 YYNGEE. This CDR3 contains 14 residues. Source: blood, taken from a patient who underwent chemoradiotherapy. The sequence was collected from a human donor with HPV-associated anogenital cancer. The V gene is TRBV9, the J gene TRBJ1-2, with 10 bases aligning to TRBD1. CDR3 sequence reads: CASSPGTGVAGYTF. CDR3 DNA sequence: TGTGCCAGCAGCCCAGGGACAGGGGTTGCTGGCTACACCTTC. Full variable domain (missing parts from reference TRBV9 and TRBJ1-2): DSGVTQTPKHLITATGQRVTLRCSPRSGDLSVYWYQQSLDQGLQFLIQYYNGEERAKGNILERFSAQQFPDLHSELNLSSLELGDSALYFCASSPGTGVAGYTFGSGTRLTVV.